This TCR beta chain originates from a study of blood T cell repertoires in COVID-19. Study context: COVID-19 samples collected from the United States, Italy and Spain covered acute and convalescent phases. From T cells, B-cell-depleted T cells, or PBMCs came the material, which was cDNA or gDNA.

The V segment lost 2 bases and the J segment 2 bases; nucleotides outside the gene matches: 4. Germline CDR1 and CDR2: MDHEN and SYDVKM. CDR3 length equals 18 residues. Original processing methods: Reference gene primer amplification yielded estimated nucleated cell counts. TCRdb's copy holds only in-frame clones and misses some; the assay was immunoSEQ multiplex PCR. Clone size and V and J calls were adopted from that table, with D and trimming inferred from the DNA. The table records fewer than 400,000 clones, 80% to 95% of them present only once. The chain links TRBV28 to TRBJ2-6; 12 bases match TRBD1. The sequenced sample was PBMCs or T cells enriched from blood (not recorded which). The TCR comes from a woman in her twenties or thirties who had recovered from COVID-19. CDR3 nucleotide sequence: TGTGCCAGCAGTTTAAGGGACAGGGGGCGTACTGGGGCCAACGTCCTGACTTTC. It specifies CASSLRDRGRTGANVLTF.